The clone carrying this T cell receptor beta chain has at least ten counts. Its cognate antigen is unknown. This entry comes from a study of breast tumors, draining lymph nodes, adjacent tissues. Study-level points and caveats: Compared with lymph nodes, tumors were less diverse; compared with nontumor tissue, more.

Breast cancer patients provided tissue from their axillary draining lymph nodes. V gave up 5 bases and J gave up 6 bases; unmatched junction bases: 7. Germline CDR1 reads SGHTA; CDR2 reads FQGNSA. CDR3 length: 14 residues. TCRdb reanalysed the multiplex PCR reads using MiXCR and keeps one entry per CDR3 protein. In the table there are approximately 200,000 distinct CDR3 sequences, approximately 31% of which are singletons. This clonotype originated in a female donor with breast cancer. Some clones in this sample may be carry-over from other donors' samples. Sequencing input: axillary lymph node tissue. The chain couples TRBV7-2 to TRBJ2-1; 7 nucleotides match TRBD1. CDR3 residues: CASSDRQGRNEQFF. Here the CDR3 DNA reads TGTGCCAGCAGCGACCGACAGGGCCGCAATGAGCAGTTCTTC.